This T cell receptor (beta chain) was captured by sequencing in a study of cytomegalovirus exposure and HLA in healthy donors. For the study at large: Earlier, some 200 million T cells were analyzed, and some 120 million unique TCR beta sequences were found among them. Whole-study findings and limits: A later analysis reportedly found fewer N-insertions in an Asian-associated ancestry cluster than the roughly 680-donor mean. Most observed TCR sequences were rare, whereas some public TCRs were detected in many donors.

Primers: 60 Vbeta forward and 13 Jbeta reverse. The protocol was immunoSEQ multiplex PCR, while the TCRdb copy is restricted to in-frame clones and leaves out a portion. The table shows about 170,000 clones, with 70% to 80% occurring only once. These donors counted as nominally healthy when sampled, but unrecorded immune exposures were likely. This CDR3 comprises 15 residues. V dropped 1 base and J dropped 7; count of bases not matched to a gene: 3. Germline V gene sequence: CDR1 SGHAT, CDR2 FQNNGV. Regarding this clone: What it recognizes is unknown.

Sequences were obtained from PBMCs. The gene calls are TRBV11-2 and TRBJ2-2; 10 nucleotides match TRBD1. This TCR was recovered from a woman aged 50 to 65 in good health and CMV-seronegative. Here the CDR3 DNA reads TGTGCCAGCAGCTTAGGGGACAGGGGAGGCGGGGAGCTGTTTTTT. This sequence encodes CASSLGDRGGGELFF.